This T cell receptor beta chain was sequenced in a study of control samples from healthy donors and cancer patients. Trimming cost V 6 bases and J 4 bases, with 10 bases left between them. This CDR3 comprises 12 residues. Sequencing used immunoSEQ multiplex PCR; TCRdb keeps in-frame clones, though not all of them. The sample includes around 250,000 clones, about 80% of them seen just once. This receptor was identified in a woman aged 60-70 years with lung cancer. Source material: PBMCs. The chain links TRBV12-3 or TRBV12-4 to TRBJ2-7; D is undetermined. This CDR3 reads CASSVGRYEQYF. The CDR3 nucleotides read TGTGCCAGCAGCGTTGGAAGGTACGAGCAGTACTTC.